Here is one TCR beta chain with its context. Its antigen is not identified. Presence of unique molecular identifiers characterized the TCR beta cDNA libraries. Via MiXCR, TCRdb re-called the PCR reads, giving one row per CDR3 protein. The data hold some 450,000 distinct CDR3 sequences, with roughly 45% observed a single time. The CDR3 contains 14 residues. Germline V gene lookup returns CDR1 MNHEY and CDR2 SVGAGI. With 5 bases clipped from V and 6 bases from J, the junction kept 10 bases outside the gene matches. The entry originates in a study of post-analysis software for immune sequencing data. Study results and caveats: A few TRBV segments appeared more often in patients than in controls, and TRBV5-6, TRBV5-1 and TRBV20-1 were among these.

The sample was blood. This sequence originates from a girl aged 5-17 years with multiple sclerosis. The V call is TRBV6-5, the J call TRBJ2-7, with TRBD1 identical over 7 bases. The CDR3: CASSRSDRTTEQYF. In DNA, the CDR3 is TGTGCCAGCAGTCGCTCGGACAGGACAACCGAGCAGTACTTC.